This TCR beta chain derives from a study of beta chain features in type 1 diabetes (dated by TCRdb to the late 2010s). A note on the overall study: Mean age, gender distribution, total cell number and subset yield did not differ between patients and healthy donors. A total of some 110 million sorted cells were examined across all samples, and the number of cells per subset was strongly correlated with RNA yield. In the study, TCRB repertoires of sorted circulating CD4+ T cell subsets from recently diagnosed type 1 diabetes patients were compared with those of matched healthy donors. Whereas all 28 donors provided naive and central memory subsets, regulatory and stem cell-like memory subsets were isolated from just 8 patients and roughly eight healthy donors.

The entire amount of isolated RNA was reverse transcribed using the High Capacity cDNA Reverse Transcription Kit, so the sequenced TCRB transcripts were expressed ones. Deep immunoSEQ sequencing was applied to naive, central memory and regulatory T cell samples, giving an average of about 3.8 million total reads per sample. After sorted cells were lysed in RLT buffer, RNA was extracted with DNase-treated RNeasy Micro or Mini kits, with the choice depending on cell number. To prevent cross-contamination, each cell subset was processed individually, whereas patient and healthy donor samples were processed jointly. Using the immunoSEQ multiplex PCR, TCRB sequences were amplified from cDNA into 87-bp fragments spanning the CDR3 region. The amplicons were sequenced using the Illumina HiSeq platform. The original methods were these. Synthetic template baselines were used to correct PCR bias computationally, reads within Hamming distance 2 were collapsed together, and singletons that could not be merged were discarded. Reads were aligned to IMGT to assign V, D and J genes, CDR3 length, and insertions or deletions at six rearrangement sites. Within each subset, clonotype counts were normalized to sorted cell number, after which true diversity and Gini coefficients were computed with the tcR R package. Repertoire sharing was quantified using the overlap coefficient calculated on TCRB nucleotide sequences. Out-of-frame TCRB sequences from naive cells were analyzed to stand in for the pre-selection repertoire. TCRdb retrieved this table from immuneACCESS and kept in-frame rearrangements only. Not all clones are present; in checked studies, unresolved V genes account for under half, and no reason is known for the remainder. For V, J and clone size, that table is used; D and trimming come from the DNA. The sample profile shows around 250,000 clones; more than 13% of them were found once. About 0.016% of the sample is taken by the ten largest.

From each donor, a single peripheral blood sample of 100 to 150 mL on average was drawn into heparinised tubes. A BD FACSAria II and a panel including CD45RO, CCR7, CD25, CD127, CD95 and CD27 were used to sort naive, central memory, regulatory and stem cell-like memory CD4+ T cells. Every sorted population had a purity above 98%. PBMCs were separated immediately by Lymphoprep density gradient centrifugation and were stained directly, without being cultured. To minimize batch effects, samples were stained and sorted in pairs, one healthy donor with one patient per experiment. Study-wide conclusions, independent of this receptor: The naive, central memory and regulatory TCRB repertoires appeared to resemble one another more closely among patients than among healthy donors. Because cDNA was sequenced instead of genomic DNA, activated cells with high expression could be over-represented, although the groups did not differ in activation or CD3 levels. Shorter templates might be favored by PCR, yet because patient and control samples were amplified and corrected together, any such skew would affect both groups equally. In all four CD4+ subsets, TCRB CDR3 length was moderately but significantly shorter in type 1 diabetes patients. At VDJ recombination sites, patients with type 1 diabetes made fewer insertions and deleted more nucleotides, a pattern implying thymic rearrangement abnormalities. Only small numbers of individuals were included in the HLA sub-analyses, which left unresolved whether HLA type had any influence on TCRB rearrangement.

On this clone: No antigen is known for it. No base quality values were provided; no much bigger clone lies one nucleotide off.

The V end loses 4 bases and the J end loses 2 bases, and a stretch of 8 bases separates them. CDR1 MNHNS and CDR2 SASEGT were looked up in the germline V gene. Its CDR3 holds 13 amino acids, cysteine through phenylalanine. Only CDR3 DNA remains: 39 bases, in frame from the first base. The sequence came from a man aged 25-40 years with type 1 diabetes. This receptor chain uses TRBV6-1 and TRBJ1-1, with no reliable assignment of the D segment. Sequenced material: naive CD4+ T cells from blood. The intended sense of this specimen's cell subset or site label: true naive CD4+ T cells. The sequenced DNA is TGTGCCAGCAGTGTTCGAGCAAACACTGAAGCTTTCTTT. The resulting protein is CASSVRANTEAFF.